The 16 T cell receptor beta chains reported below all come from one sample, sequenced in a study of immune cell composition in non-small cell lung cancer. The method was immunoSEQ multiplex PCR; TCRdb's version includes in-frame clones alone and lacks a portion of them. The top ten hold around 12% of the sample, which has thousands of clones, under 80% seen once. Specimen: lung tumor tissue. The source of these receptors is a human donor with non-small cell lung cancer.

The DNA for the CDR3 is TGTGCCAGCAGCGTAGTTGGTAGTGGGCTCGCCACAGATACGCAGTATTTT. Its protein product is CASSVVGSGLATDTQYF. The chain recombines TRBV9 with TRBJ2-3; D uncertain. Between the trimmed V and J ends, which lost 0 bases and 2 bases, there was a span of 16 bases. CDR1 is SGDLS and CDR2 is YYNGEE in the germline V gene. The CDR3 length is 17 residues.

DNA of the CDR3: TGTGCCAGCAGTATAACCGCCTATGGCTACACCTTC. As protein: CASSITAYGYTF. This chain uses TRBV6-5 with TRBJ1-2; D gene ambiguous. The CDR3 consists of 12 residues. V shed 5 bases and J shed 4 bases, with 8 bases lying between them. Germline-derived CDR1 and CDR2 are MNHEY and SVGAGI.

Worth noting for this clone: The junction does not match germline at one end; this may be a read error. The gene calls are TRBV6-6 and TRBJ1-6, with 7 bases identical to TRBD1. The CDR3 has 12 amino acids. From germline, CDR1 is MNHNY and CDR2 SVGAGI (reference sequence). This CDR3 is CASSMRDSPLHF. The CDR3, as DNA: TGTGCCAGCAGTATGAGGGACAGTCCCCTTCACTTT.

This chain joins TRBV5-1 and TRBJ1-1; TRBD1 is a possible D gene (6 bases). The CDR3 loop spans 17 amino acids. CDR1 SGHRS and CDR2 YFSETQ come from the germline V gene. V was clipped by 2 bases and J by 1 base, with 18 bases between them. The CDR3 nucleotides read TGCGCCAGCAGCTTTGGGCCCTTGGGACACAGGAACACTGAAGCTTTCTTT. Its translation: CASSFGPLGHRNTEAFF.

The chain links TRBV29-1 to TRBJ2-5; D gene ambiguous. The germline CDR1 and CDR2 sequences are SQVTM and ANQGSEA. Trimming removed 5 bases at V and 4 bases at J, with 14 bases between. This CDR3 is 13 amino acids long. The CDR3 DNA follows: TGCAGCGTTTTGTCTTGGGAAGGAGAGACCCAGTACTTC. Translation gives CSVLSWEGETQYF.

Only a few counts were recorded for this clone. V gene TRBV7-3 combines with J gene TRBJ1-3; TRBD1 is a possible D gene (5 bases). The CDR3 contains 14 residues. The V and J ends lost 2 bases and 7 bases respectively, with 12 bases between them. The germline V gene has CDR1 SGHTA and CDR2 FQGTGA. DNA of the CDR3: TGTGCCAGCAGCTTAGGGGGGGAAGGGAACACCATATATTTT. Protein product: CASSLGGEGNTIYF.

The chain links TRBV5-8 to TRBJ2-7; 7 bases match TRBD2. Per germline, CDR1 SGHTS and CDR2 YDEGEE. V shed 4 bases and J 3 bases; nucleotides not matched to a gene: 13. This CDR3 is built from 16 residues. CDR3 protein: CASSHGIGEGFYEQYF. The CDR3 coding sequence is TGTGCCAGCAGCCACGGAATAGGGGAGGGATTCTACGAGCAGTACTTC.

This clone is judged large. V gene TRBV7-2 combines with J gene TRBJ1-5; D not certain. The CDR3 loop spans 15 amino acids. Trimming took off 5 bases at V and 6 bases at J, with 17 bases between the two ends. From germline, CDR1 is SGHTA and CDR2 FQGNSA. The chain's CDR3 is CASSPLMGSGQPQHF. As DNA, the CDR3 is TGTGCCAGCAGCCCCTTGATGGGTTCGGGTCAGCCCCAGCATTTT.

The chain joins TRBV7-9 to TRBJ2-1; 13 bases are a match to TRBD2. CDR3 length: 17 residues. Germline V gene data show CDR1 as SEHNR and CDR2 as FQNEAQ (reference sequence). V shed 3 bases and J 4 bases; nucleotides not matched to a gene: 6. The CDR3 protein is CASSLATSGGKYNEQFF. In DNA form, the CDR3 reads TGTGCCAGCAGCTTGGCGACTAGCGGGGGGAAATACAATGAGCAGTTCTTC.

The genes are TRBV6-4 and TRBJ2-2, with D unclear. The CDR3 loop spans 12 amino acids. V was shortened by 6 bases and J by 0 bases, with 2 bases between the two germline ends. Germline CDR1 is MRHNA and CDR2 is SNTAGT. This CDR3 reads CASSPNTGELFF. The CDR3 DNA reads TGTGCCAGCAGCCCGAACACCGGGGAGCTGTTTTTT.

This sequence joins TRBV20-1 and TRBJ2-5, with unresolved D. Germline assignment: CDR1 DFQATT and CDR2 SNEGSKA (reference sequence). V was trimmed by 6 bases and J by 2 bases, leaving 4 bases between them. The CDR3 covers 10 residues. CDR3 nucleotides: TGCAGTGCGAGGCAAGAGACCCAGTACTTC. Its protein product is CSARQETQYF.

This clone was observed a handful of times. Other DNA sequences within the sample encode an identical CDR3. The CDR3 DNA reads TGTGCCAGCAGCTCTCTGGGGAATTCACCCCTCCACTTT. This translates into CASSSLGNSPLHF. The chain joins TRBV7-2 to TRBJ1-6; D unresolved. The germline V gene encodes CDR1 SGHTA and CDR2 FQGNSA. There are 13 residues in the CDR3. V lost 4 bases and J lost 7, with 8 bases in between.

This clone was recorded once. The chain combines TRBV7-8 with TRBJ1-2; 7 bases line up with TRBD1. Looked up from germline, CDR1 is SGHVS and CDR2 is FQNEAQ. V dropped 3 bases and J dropped 8; count of bases not matched to a gene: 6. The CDR3 spans 13 residues. As DNA, the CDR3 is TGTGCCAGCAGCTTCGGGCAGGGGGGGGGCTACACCTTC. As protein: CASSFGQGGGYTF.

V is TRBV7-2 and J is TRBJ2-7; TRBD1 is a possible D gene (5 bases). The CDR3 sequence is 14 residues long. Germline values: CDR1 SGHTA, CDR2 FQGNSA. V shed 5 bases and J shed 2 bases, with 13 bases lying between them. The CDR3 region is CASSPRAEAYEQYF. CDR3 coding DNA: TGTGCCAGCAGCCCCAGGGCGGAAGCCTACGAGCAGTACTTC.

Concerning this clone: At one end the junction does not follow the germline gene, possibly because of a read error. This sequence joins TRBV7-7 and TRBJ2-1, with 8 bases matching TRBD2. This CDR3 has 16 residues. The germline CDR1 and CDR2 sequences are SSHAT and FNYEAQ (reference sequence). The chain's CDR3 is CASSLAGTSPYNEQFF. The CDR3 DNA sequence: TGTGCTAGCAGCTTAGCGGGGACATCTCCCTACAATGAGCAGTTCTTC.

The chain recombines TRBV5-4 with TRBJ1-6, with D perhaps TRBD1 (5 bases). V was trimmed by 6 bases and J by 9 bases, leaving 16 bases between them. The CDR3 covers 14 residues. Germline lookup yields CDR1 SGHNT and CDR2 YYREEE (reference sequence). In nucleotides, the CDR3 is TGTGCCAGCACCCGAGGGCAGGGAGGTTCACCCCTCCACTTT. Protein: CASTRGQGGSPLHF.